The 12 T cell receptor beta chains reported below all come from one sample, sequenced in a study of TIL therapy for anti-PD-1-resistant metastatic lung cancer. Time point defined: pre-treatment sample, taken before nivolumab and TIL therapy. Sequencing used immunoSEQ v3. TCRdb's table, derived via immunoSEQ multiplex PCR, lists solely in-frame clones and lacks some. The data contain fewer than 65,000 clones, roughly four fifths of them singletons. Source: blood, taken at baseline. The receptor source for this set is a person aged 25-85 years with non-small cell lung cancer.

The chain combines TRBV29-1 with TRBJ2-3, with TRBD1 matching over 11 bases. The CDR3 runs to 17 residues. Germline CDR1 is SQVTM and CDR2 is ANQGSEA. The V gene end was trimmed by 3 bases and the J gene end by 3 bases; junction bases not matched to a gene: 11. For the CDR3, the DNA is TGCAGCGTTGAGGGCTTTGAGGGACAGGGGGTTACAGATACGCAGTATTTT. It specifies CSVEGFEGQGVTDTQYF.

V and J are TRBV2 and TRBJ2-3; 7 bases map to TRBD1. Unmatched junction bases numbered 6, after V lost 6 bases and J lost 0 bases. This CDR3 has 15 amino acids. Looked up from germline, CDR1 is SNHLY and CDR2 is FYNNEI. DNA for the CDR3: TGTGCCAGCAGACGGGACAGTACTAGCACAGATACGCAGTATTTT. Translation: CASRRDSTSTDTQYF.

The CDR3: CASSQERTGSSYEQYF. The CDR3 DNA sequence: TGTGCCAGCAGCCAAGAGCGGACAGGGAGCTCCTACGAGCAGTACTTC. This rearrangement joins TRBV4-2 to TRBJ2-7, with 8 bases fitting TRBD1. CDR1 and CDR2 from the germline V gene are LGHNA and YNFKEQ. The CDR3 loop spans 16 amino acids. With V trimmed by 0 bases and J by 0 bases, 4 bases remained unmatched.

The chain has TRBV19 and TRBJ2-7, with D unclear. V lost 5 bases to trimming and J lost 7 bases, with 9 bases between them. Germline CDR1 LNHDA, CDR2 SQIVND (reference sequence). The length of the CDR3 is 11 residues. The CDR3 sequence is CASSSAREQYF. The CDR3 DNA is TGTGCCAGTAGTTCTGCCAGGGAGCAGTACTTC.

V and J are TRBV5-8 and TRBJ1-2; 7 nucleotides match TRBD1. Germline CDR1 SGHTS, CDR2 YDEGEE. There are 13 residues in the CDR3. V lost 4 bases to trimming and J lost 7 bases; unmatched junction nucleotides: 7. The CDR3 region is CASSLDRVVGYTF. The CDR3, as DNA: TGTGCCAGCAGCCTTGACAGGGTAGTTGGCTACACCTTC.

V and J are TRBV28 and TRBJ2-7; D is uncertain. CDR1 MDHEN and CDR2 SYDVKM come from the germline V gene. V was shortened by 6 bases and J by 4 bases, with 19 bases between the two germline ends. This CDR3 region has 15 residues. CDR3 in amino acids: CASSHTIPTAYEQYF. The CDR3 DNA reads TGTGCCAGCAGCCATACCATACCTACAGCTTACGAGCAGTACTTC.

The rearrangement joins TRBV7-6 to TRBJ1-1, with D possibly being TRBD1 (6 bases). Per germline, CDR1 SGHVS and CDR2 FNYEAQ. Trimming pared 4 bases from V and 3 bases from J, leaving 9 bases between. The CDR3 covers 13 residues. CDR3 DNA sequence: TGTGCCAGCAGCTCTGGGACATACACTGAAGCTTTCTTT. The encoded protein is CASSSGTYTEAFF.

This rearrangement joins TRBV10-2 to TRBJ1-5; weak D call: TRBD1 (5 bases). The CDR3 is 14 residues long. Per germline, CDR1 WSHSY and CDR2 SAAADI. Trimming removed 3 bases from V and 3 bases from J, with 9 bases in between. The CDR3 loop reads CASSDRVINQPQHF. DNA of the CDR3: TGCGCCAGCAGTGACAGGGTAATCAATCAGCCCCAGCATTTT.

The chain has TRBV9 and TRBJ2-3, with no clear D. V was shortened by 0 bases and J by 2 bases, with 13 bases between the two germline ends. Germline V lookup: CDR1 SGDLS, CDR2 YYNGEE. This CDR3 is 16 amino acids long. The CDR3: CASSVDMGQDTDTQYF. The CDR3 DNA reads TGTGCCAGCAGCGTAGATATGGGCCAGGACACAGATACGCAGTATTTT.

This rearrangement joins TRBV4-1 to TRBJ1-4; D is undetermined. CDR1 MGHRA and CDR2 YSYEKL come from the germline V gene. The length of the CDR3 is 15 residues. Trimming removed 1 base from V and 4 bases from J, with 10 bases in between. This chain's CDR3 is CASSQASAINEKLFF. The CDR3 nucleotides read TGCGCCAGCAGCCAAGCATCGGCCATTAATGAAAAACTGTTTTTT.

This chain joins TRBV6-6 and TRBJ2-2; D might be TRBD1 (6 bases). The CDR3 covers 15 residues. Germline V CDR1 and CDR2: MNHNY, SVGAGI (reference sequence). V lost 5 bases and J 5 bases, leaving 15 bases between the germline ends. DNA for the CDR3: TGTGCCAGCAGTCGCATGTCAGGGGTGACCGGGGAGCTGTTTTTT. This translates into CASSRMSGVTGELFF.

This clone came up a few times. The identical CDR3 is also encoded by other nucleotide sequences in the sample. The genes are TRBV30 and TRBJ2-2; 7 bases line up with TRBD1. Looked up from germline, CDR1 is GTSNPN and CDR2 is SVGIG (reference sequence). V was clipped by 0 bases and J by 2 bases; unmatched bases: 3. This CDR3 is 15 amino acids long. CDR3 residues: CAWSVLGGNTGELFF. DNA for the CDR3: TGTGCCTGGAGTGTACTAGGGGGCAACACCGGGGAGCTGTTTTTT.